This T cell receptor (beta chain) was sequenced for a study of blood T cell repertoires in COVID-19. For the study at large: Researchers got acute and convalescent COVID-19 samples from the United States, Italy and Spain. PBMCs, B-cell-depleted T cells, or T cells provided the cDNA or gDNA that made up the material.

This CDR3 has 14 amino acids. Germline values: CDR1 DFQATT, CDR2 SNEGSKA (reference sequence). J gave up 5 bases and V 3 bases, and 8 bases lay outside the gene matches. In the authors' methods: By means of reference gene primer amplification, nucleated cell counts were estimated. The protocol was immunoSEQ multiplex PCR, while the TCRdb copy is restricted to in-frame clones and leaves out a portion. The DNA gave D and trimming, while V, J and clone size come from that table. The sample shows about 200,000 clones, 80% to 90% of them seen only once. Sequenced: peripheral blood. The V gene is TRBV20-1, the J gene TRBJ2-5, with 8 nucleotides matching TRBD2. The TCR originated in a woman of 80 years or more with acute or convalescent COVID-19. The CDR3 DNA is TGCAGTGCTAGTCCGGCGGGAGGACGGGAGACCCAGTACTTC. Translated, it gives CSASPAGGRETQYF.